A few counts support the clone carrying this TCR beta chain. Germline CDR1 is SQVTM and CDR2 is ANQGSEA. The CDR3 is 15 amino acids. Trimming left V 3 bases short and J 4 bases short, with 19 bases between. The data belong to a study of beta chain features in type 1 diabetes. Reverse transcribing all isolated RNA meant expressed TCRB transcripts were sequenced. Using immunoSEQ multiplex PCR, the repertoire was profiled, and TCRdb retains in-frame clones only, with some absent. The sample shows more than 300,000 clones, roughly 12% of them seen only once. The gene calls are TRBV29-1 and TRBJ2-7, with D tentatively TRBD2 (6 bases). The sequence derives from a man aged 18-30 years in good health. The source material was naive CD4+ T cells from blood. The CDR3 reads CSVENEDEGRYEQYF. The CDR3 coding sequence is TGCAGCGTTGAGAACGAGGACGAGGGGAGGTACGAGCAGTACTTC.